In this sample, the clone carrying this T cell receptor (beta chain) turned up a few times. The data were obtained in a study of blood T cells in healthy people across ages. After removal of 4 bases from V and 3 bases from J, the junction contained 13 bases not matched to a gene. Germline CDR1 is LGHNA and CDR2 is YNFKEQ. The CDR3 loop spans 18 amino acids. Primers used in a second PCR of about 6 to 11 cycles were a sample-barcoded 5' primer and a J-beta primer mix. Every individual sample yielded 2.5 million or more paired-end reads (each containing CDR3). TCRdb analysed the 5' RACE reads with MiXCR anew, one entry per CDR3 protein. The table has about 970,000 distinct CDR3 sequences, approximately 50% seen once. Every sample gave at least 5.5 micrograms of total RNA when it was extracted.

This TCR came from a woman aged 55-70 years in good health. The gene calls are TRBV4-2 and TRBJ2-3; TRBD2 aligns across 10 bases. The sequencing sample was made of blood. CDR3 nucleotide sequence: TGTGCCAGCAGCCCTTTACCCCGACTAGCGGGTAATACAGATACGCAGTATTTT. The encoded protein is CASSPLPRLAGNTDTQYF.